Following are 8 T cell receptor beta chains from one sample sequenced in a study of post-analysis software for immune sequencing data. Sequencing libraries made from TCR beta cDNA carried unique molecular identifiers. TCRdb ran MiXCR on the PCR reads and lists one entry per CDR3 protein. The data contain 750,000 to 950,000 distinct CDR3 sequences, 53% of them singletons. Notes on the study in general: When patients were compared with controls, about 5 TRBV segments were more frequent, TRBV5-6, TRBV5-1 and TRBV20-1 among them.

For these receptors, no antigen is known. Input material: blood. Receptor source: a girl between 10 and 17 years old with multiple sclerosis.

In DNA, the CDR3 is TGTGCCAGCAGTTCGGGACACTATGAGCAGTTCTTC. Encoded protein: CASSSGHYEQFF. V gene TRBV3-1 combines with J gene TRBJ2-1; possibly TRBD1 for D (6 bases). CDR1 is LGHDT and CDR2 is YNNKEL in the germline V gene (reference sequence). This CDR3 region has 12 residues. V was clipped by 6 bases and J by 8 bases, with 11 bases between them.

The rearrangement joins TRBV5-1 to TRBJ2-7; 16 bases are shared with TRBD2. The V segment lost 3 bases and the J segment 1 base; nucleotides outside the gene matches: 7. This CDR3 has 18 amino acids. Germline-derived CDR1 and CDR2 are SGHRS and YFSETQ. In nucleotides, the CDR3 is TGCGCCAGCAGCTGGGGGACTAGCGGGAGGGGGTTATCCTACGAGCAGTACTTC. As protein: CASSWGTSGRGLSYEQYF.

V gene TRBV3-1 combines with J gene TRBJ1-2, with D perhaps matching TRBD1 (5 bases). Germline V gives CDR1 LGHDT, CDR2 YNNKEL (reference sequence). The germline V and J ends were trimmed by 3 bases and 4 bases, with 21 bases remaining between them. The CDR3 totals 17 residues. CDR3 sequence: CASSHPIEEEGLYGYTF. CDR3 DNA: TGTGCCAGCAGCCACCCGATCGAGGAGGAGGGGCTCTATGGCTACACCTTC.

The chain employs TRBV9 and TRBJ1-4, with no clear D. The CDR3 is 15 residues long. The ends were cut back, 3 bases at V and 0 bases at J, with 9 bases in the middle. From germline, CDR1 is SGDLS and CDR2 YYNGEE. The CDR3 DNA is TGTGCCAGCAGCGCCCTCAGCGCAACTAATGAAAAACTGTTTTTT. Encoded protein: CASSALSATNEKLFF.

J is TRBJ1-2 and V is TRBV18; D unclear. CDR1 is KGHSH and CDR2 is LQKENI in the germline V gene. V shed 0 bases and J shed 4 bases, with 9 bases lying between them. The CDR3 extends over 14 amino acids. The CDR3 region has the DNA TGTGCCAGCTCACCACCGGCGGACCCCTATGGCTACACCTTC. Its translation is CASSPPADPYGYTF.

V gene TRBV7-9 combines with J gene TRBJ1-2, with D possibly being TRBD1 (6 bases). The CDR3 extends over 15 amino acids. The ends were cut back, 2 bases at V and 8 bases at J, with 18 bases in the middle. Per germline, CDR1 SEHNR and CDR2 FQNEAQ (reference sequence). CDR3 in DNA: TGTGCCAGCAGCTTAAGCTTGCCGGGACACAACGGCTACACCTTC. It specifies CASSLSLPGHNGYTF.

This clonotype was found a few times. V is TRBV6-5 and J is TRBJ2-5; 7 positions agree with TRBD1. After removal of 5 bases from V and 5 bases from J, the junction contained 8 bases not matched to a gene. The CDR3 has 14 residues. Germline lookup yields CDR1 MNHEY and CDR2 SVGAGI. CDR3 DNA sequence: TGTGCCAGCAGTCAACAGGGGATCGGCGAGACCCAGTACTTC. This encodes CASSQQGIGETQYF.

As to this clonotype: The junction shows a germline mismatch at one end, possibly a read error. The chain has TRBV12-3 or TRBV12-4 and TRBJ1-1, with a weak D call TRBD1 (5 bases). The CDR3 runs 13 residues. Here the CDR3 DNA reads TGTGCCGGCAGTTTAAGGCAGGGTTGGGTAGCTTTCTTT. Translated: CAGSLRQGWVAFF.